Below are 19 T cell receptor beta chains sequenced from a single sample in a study of CD8+ T cells in alopecia areata. After isolation, RNA underwent reverse transcription to generate cDNA as the sequencing template. The protocol was immunoSEQ multiplex PCR, while the TCRdb copy is restricted to in-frame clones and leaves out a portion. In the table there are some 56,000 clones, roughly 96% of which are singletons. The sequences come from CD8+ T cells sorted from blood, collected at week 0. The receptors stem from a human donor with alopecia areata.

V gene TRBV27 combines with J gene TRBJ2-6; 8 nucleotides match TRBD1. V shed 5 bases and J 0 bases; nucleotides not matched to a gene: 15. This CDR3 has 20 residues. CDR1 MNHEY and CDR2 SMNVEV come from the germline V gene (reference sequence). The CDR3 DNA sequence: TGTGCCAGCAGTGGACGACCGAAGACAGGGGACGACTCTGGGGCCAACGTCCTGACTTTC. Translating gives CASSGRPKTGDDSGANVLTF.

The rearrangement uses TRBV7-6 and TRBJ2-2; D might be TRBD2 (5 bases). Trimming took off 7 bases at V and 2 bases at J, with 20 bases between the two ends. The CDR3 totals 17 residues. Germline-derived CDR1 and CDR2 are SGHVS and FNYEAQ. CDR3 sequence reads: CASIPRRVLGNTGELFF. CDR3 DNA sequence: TGTGCCAGCATTCCCCGGCGGGTATTAGGCAACACCGGGGAGCTGTTTTTT.

This chain connects TRBV4-3 to TRBJ2-7, with 8 bases identical to TRBD1. With 4 bases clipped from V and 2 bases from J, the junction kept 7 bases outside the gene matches. Germline loops: CDR1 LGHNA, CDR2 YSLEER. The CDR3 covers 15 residues. In DNA form, the CDR3 reads TGCGCCAGCAGCCCAAGGACAGGGTCACCCTACGAGCAGTACTTC. This codes for CASSPRTGSPYEQYF.

The chain joins TRBV29-1 to TRBJ1-2; D ambiguous. Germline-derived CDR1 and CDR2 are SQVTM and ANQGSEA. The CDR3 runs to 12 residues. The V end was cut by 3 bases, the J end by 4 bases, with 9 bases between. The CDR3 bases are TGCAGCGTTGACCCCGATAGCTATGGCTACACCTTC. This gives the protein CSVDPDSYGYTF. Supplemented by reference TRBV29-1 and TRBJ1-2, the full variable domain reads SAVISQKPSRDICQRGTSLTIQCQVDSQVTMMFWYRQQPGQSLTLIATANQGSEATYESGFVIDKFPISRPNLTFSTLTVSNMSPEDSSIYLCSVDPDSYGYTFGSGTRLTVV.

V and J are TRBV7-9 and TRBJ2-7; D may be TRBD1 (5 bases). The V end was cut by 8 bases, the J end by 5 bases, with 10 bases between. This CDR3 is built from 11 residues. From germline, CDR1 is SEHNR and CDR2 FQNEAQ (reference sequence). CDR3 loop: CASDLGDEQYF. The CDR3 coding sequence is TGTGCCAGCGATTTAGGGGACGAGCAGTACTTC.

V usage is TRBV5-1 and J usage is TRBJ2-7; 7 nucleotides agree with TRBD1. Germline V lookup: CDR1 SGHRS, CDR2 YFSETQ. CDR3 length: 15 residues. Germline trimming cut 4 bases from V and 0 bases from J; bases unmatched to any gene: 7. CDR3 region: CASSRGTESSYEQYF. DNA of the CDR3: TGCGCCAGCAGCCGAGGGACAGAGAGCTCCTACGAGCAGTACTTC.

This CDR3 is CASSLLNRGQMTGELFF. For the CDR3, the DNA is TGTGCCAGCAGCCTACTAAACAGGGGGCAAATGACCGGGGAGCTGTTTTTT. The chain uses TRBV14 and TRBJ2-2; 9 bases align to TRBD1. Germline CDR1 and CDR2: SGHDN and FVKESK. This CDR3 is 17 amino acids long. V was pared by 4 bases and J by 5 bases, with 11 bases of the junction left unmatched.

The chain carries TRBV7-9 and TRBJ2-2; perhaps TRBD2 as D (6 bases). V was clipped by 1 base and J by 1 base, with 10 bases between them. The CDR3 runs 16 residues. Germline V gives CDR1 SEHNR, CDR2 FQNEAQ (reference sequence). CDR3 bases: TGTGCCAGCAGCTTAGACCGGGGAGGGAACACCGGGGAGCTGTTTTTT. Its protein is CASSLDRGGNTGELFF.

The chain employs TRBV5-6 and TRBJ2-1; 7 nucleotides match TRBD1. Per the germline V gene, CDR1 is SGHDT and CDR2 is YYEEEE. This CDR3 contains 15 residues. The V gene end was trimmed by 0 bases and the J gene end by 2 bases; junction bases not matched to a gene: 2. The CDR3 region is CASSLEGAAYNEQFF. CDR3 bases: TGTGCCAGCAGCTTGGAGGGGGCGGCCTACAATGAGCAGTTCTTC. Supplemented by reference TRBV5-6 and TRBJ2-1, the full variable domain reads DAGVTQSPTHLIKTRGQQVTLRCSPKSGHDTVSWYQQALGQGPQFIFQYYEEEERQRGNFPDRFSGHQFPNYSSELNVNALLLGDSALYLCASSLEGAAYNEQFFGPGTRLTVL.

The V call is TRBV7-9, the J call TRBJ2-7; 10 bases are a match to TRBD2. The V gene's germline CDR1 is SEHNR and CDR2 FQNEAQ (reference sequence). V gave up 1 base and J gave up 2 bases; unmatched junction bases: 2. The CDR3 consists of 15 residues. CDR3 loop: CASSLVTSGTYEQYF. The CDR3 DNA sequence: TGTGCCAGCAGCTTAGTAACTAGCGGGACCTACGAGCAGTACTTC.

The V call is TRBV27, the J call TRBJ2-5, with 8 bases aligning to TRBD2. V gave up 4 bases and J gave up 1 base; unmatched junction bases: 17. In germline, CDR1 is MNHEY, CDR2 SMNVEV (reference sequence). CDR3 length: 19 amino acids. The CDR3 nucleotides read TGTGCCAGCAGTTCCCTAGTCATGAGCGGGGGAACAATCCAAGAGACCCAGTACTTC. Translating it yields CASSSLVMSGGTIQETQYF.

The chain is built from TRBV27 and TRBJ2-1, with TRBD2 matching over 7 bases. The CDR3 is made up of 15 amino acids. Germline V gives CDR1 MNHEY, CDR2 SMNVEV (reference sequence). J lost 1 base, V lost 8 bases, and 8 bases had no gene match. The CDR3 DNA is TGTGCCAGCCGACACCTCGGGGGGTCCTACAATGAGCAGTTCTTC. It specifies CASRHLGGSYNEQFF.

The chain joins TRBV29-1 to TRBJ2-1; D is ambiguous. Looked up from germline, CDR1 is SQVTM and CDR2 is ANQGSEA. V was shortened by 1 base and J by 7 bases, with 5 bases between the two germline ends. The CDR3 runs to 11 residues. CDR3 DNA sequence: TGCAGCGTTGAAGTGATGAATGAGCAGTTCTTC. This gives the protein CSVEVMNEQFF.

The chain uses TRBV28 and TRBJ2-3, with unresolved D. This CDR3 is built from 15 residues. Germline CDR1 MDHEN, CDR2 SYDVKM. The V gene lost 7 bases and the J gene lost 6 bases, with 20 bases spanning the gap. The CDR3 reads CASTTPRGRSDTQYF. The DNA for the CDR3 is TGTGCCAGCACCACTCCACGCGGCCGCAGCGATACGCAGTATTTT.

This chain uses TRBV13 with TRBJ2-1, with 8 bases identical to TRBD1. The germline CDR1 and CDR2 sequences are PRHDT and FYEKMQ (reference sequence). The CDR3 loop spans 13 amino acids. The junction had 4 bases not matched to a gene; V was cut back by 4 bases and J by 8 bases. This CDR3 is CASSSDRGDEQFF. The CDR3 DNA follows: TGTGCCAGCAGCTCAGACAGGGGTGATGAGCAGTTCTTC.

The rearrangement joins TRBV6-5 to TRBJ2-7; the D is unclear. CDR1 and CDR2 from the germline V gene are MNHEY and SVGAGI. V dropped 0 bases and J dropped 5 bases, with 14 bases sitting between them. This CDR3 has 15 amino acids. The CDR3 spells CASSYSNLAGDEQYF. CDR3 DNA sequence: TGTGCCAGCAGTTACTCGAATCTGGCTGGGGACGAGCAGTACTTC.

The CDR3 bases are TGTGCCACCAGCAGAGATCTAACGGTCGAGCAGTACTTC. Protein product: CATSRDLTVEQYF. V is TRBV15 and J is TRBJ2-7; D gene uncertain. This CDR3 is 13 amino acids long. V lost 0 bases and J lost 6, with 9 bases in between. The germline V gene has CDR1 LNHNV and CDR2 YYDKDF (reference sequence).

This clone came up once. The J gene is TRBJ2-7, the V gene TRBV6-5, with 7 bases lining up with TRBD1. The V and J ends lost 5 bases and 2 bases, in that order; junction bases with no gene match: 3. The length of the CDR3 is 13 residues. Germline V gene lookup returns CDR1 MNHEY and CDR2 SVGAGI. The CDR3 protein is CASSKGTAYEQYF. The CDR3 DNA is TGTGCCAGCAGTAAGGGGACAGCCTACGAGCAGTACTTC.

The J gene is TRBJ1-6, the V gene TRBV4-1; D not resolved. The CDR3 runs 17 residues. The V gene lost 0 bases and the J gene lost 0 bases, with 9 bases spanning the gap. Germline V gene lookup returns CDR1 MGHRA and CDR2 YSYEKL. This CDR3 is CASSQESPSSYNSPLHF. The CDR3 bases are TGCGCCAGCAGCCAAGAGTCCCCGAGCTCCTATAATTCACCCCTCCACTTT.